This T cell receptor beta chain was captured in a study of blood T cells in healthy people across ages. Study-wide points: CMV infection status of these donors was not known.

The CDR3 totals 10 residues. CDR1 is MNHNY and CDR2 is SVGAGI in the germline V gene (reference sequence). The V and J ends lost 11 bases and 6 bases respectively, with 10 bases between them. Note on this clonotype: Its matching antigen is unknown.

PCR was performed a second time for about 6 to 12 cycles using a sample-barcoded 5' primer and a J-beta primer mix. Paired-end reads containing CDR3 totaled no fewer than 2.5 million for each sample. TCRdb re-called the 5' RACE reads with MiXCR, one entry per CDR3 protein. The sample lists about a million distinct CDR3 sequences; roughly two fifths were seen once. J is TRBJ1-2 and V is TRBV6-6; tentatively, D is TRBD1 (6 bases). Sequenced material: blood. This TCR derives from a man younger than 30 in good health. CDR3 protein: CAASGDGYTF. CDR3 sequence (DNA): TGTGCCGCCTCAGGGGATGGCTACACCTTC.